The source of this T cell receptor (beta chain) is a study of T cell responses to AZD1222 COVID-19 vaccine. As concerns this clone: Its specificity is not known.

Clones were read by immunoSEQ multiplex PCR, and TCRdb kept only the in-frame ones, dropping some. The sample has roughly 46,000 clones; about 87% are singletons. CDR3 length equals 13 residues. Germline V gene lookup returns CDR1 SNHLY and CDR2 FYNNEI. V was trimmed by 2 bases and J by 7 bases, leaving 8 bases between them. Whole-study findings and limits: CD4 TCRs covered the whole spike, strongest at regions 160-218 and 743-854. It should be noted that donors were predominantly white British and more often female, and clonal diversity was possibly underestimated.

The TCR was taken from an adult who received the AZD1222 COVID-19 vaccine. The input for sequencing was peripheral blood, taken 28 days after the second AZD1222 dose. The J gene is TRBJ2-2, the V gene TRBV2; D is unresolved. Here the CDR3 reads CASSERQVGELFF. For the CDR3, the DNA is TGTGCCAGCAGTGAACGGCAGGTCGGGGAGCTGTTTTTT.